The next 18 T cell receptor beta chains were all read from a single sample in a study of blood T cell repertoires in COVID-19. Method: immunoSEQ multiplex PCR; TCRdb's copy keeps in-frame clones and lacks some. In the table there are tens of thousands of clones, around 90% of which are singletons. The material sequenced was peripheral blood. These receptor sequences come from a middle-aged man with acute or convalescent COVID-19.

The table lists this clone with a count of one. CDR3 DNA: TGTGCCAGCAGCTTAGGGGACAGCGTCCACGTC. Translated, it gives CASSLGDSVHV. This rearrangement joins TRBV11-3 to TRBJ2-7; 7 positions agree with TRBD1. The CDR3 sequence is 11 residues long. From germline, CDR1 is SGHNT and CDR2 YENEEA.

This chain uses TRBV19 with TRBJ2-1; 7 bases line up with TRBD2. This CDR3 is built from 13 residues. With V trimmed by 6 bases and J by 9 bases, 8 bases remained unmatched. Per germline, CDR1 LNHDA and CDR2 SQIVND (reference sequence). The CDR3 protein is CASRKLASGEQFF. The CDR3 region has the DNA TGTGCCAGTAGGAAACTAGCGTCGGGTGAGCAGTTCTTC.

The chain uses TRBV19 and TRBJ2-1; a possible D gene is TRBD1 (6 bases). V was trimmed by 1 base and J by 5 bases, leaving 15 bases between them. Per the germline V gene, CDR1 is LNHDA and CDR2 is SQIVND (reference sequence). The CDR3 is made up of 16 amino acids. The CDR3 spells CASSIGGRQPHNEQFF. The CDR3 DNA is TGTGCCAGTAGTATAGGGGGGCGGCAGCCCCACAATGAGCAGTTCTTC.

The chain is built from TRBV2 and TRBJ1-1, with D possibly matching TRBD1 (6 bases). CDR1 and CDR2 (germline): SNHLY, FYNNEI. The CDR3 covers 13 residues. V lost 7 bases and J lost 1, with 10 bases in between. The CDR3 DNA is TGTGCCAGCAAATCACAGGGGAACACTGAAGCTTTCTTT. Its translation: CASKSQGNTEAFF.

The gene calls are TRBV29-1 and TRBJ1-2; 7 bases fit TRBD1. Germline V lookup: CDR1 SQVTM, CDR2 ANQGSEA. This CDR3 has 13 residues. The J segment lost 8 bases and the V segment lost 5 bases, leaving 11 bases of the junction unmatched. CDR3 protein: CSVYQGEVGGYTF. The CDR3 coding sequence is TGCAGCGTTTATCAGGGGGAGGTAGGGGGCTACACCTTC.

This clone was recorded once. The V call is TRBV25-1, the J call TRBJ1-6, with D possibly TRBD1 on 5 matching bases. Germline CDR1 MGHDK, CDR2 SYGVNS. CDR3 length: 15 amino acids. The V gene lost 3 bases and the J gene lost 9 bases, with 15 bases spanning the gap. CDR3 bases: TGTGCCAGCAGTGACGCGGACAAACCCGCTTCACCCCTCCACTTT. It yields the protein CASSDADKPASPLHF. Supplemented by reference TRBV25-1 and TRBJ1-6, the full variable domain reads EADIYQTPRYLVIGTGKKITLECSQTMGHDKMYWYQQDPGMELHLIHYSYGVNSTEKGDLSSESTVSRIRTEHFPLTLESARPSHTSQYLCASSDADKPASPLHFGNGTRLTVT.

The CDR3 sequence is CASSIPLAGDYGYTF. The CDR3 DNA is TGTGCCAGTAGTATTCCCCTGGCAGGGGACTATGGCTACACCTTC. V gene TRBV19 combines with J gene TRBJ1-2; weak D call: TRBD1 (6 bases). In germline, CDR1 is LNHDA, CDR2 SQIVND (reference sequence). Trimming shortened V by 3 bases and J by 3 bases, and 14 bases separated the two germline ends. This CDR3 has 15 amino acids.

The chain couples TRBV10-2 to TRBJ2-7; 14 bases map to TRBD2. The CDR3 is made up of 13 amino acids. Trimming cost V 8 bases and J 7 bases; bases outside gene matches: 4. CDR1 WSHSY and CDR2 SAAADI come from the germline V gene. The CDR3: CASGGLAGVEQYF. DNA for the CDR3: TGCGCCAGCGGGGGACTAGCGGGAGTTGAGCAGTACTTC.

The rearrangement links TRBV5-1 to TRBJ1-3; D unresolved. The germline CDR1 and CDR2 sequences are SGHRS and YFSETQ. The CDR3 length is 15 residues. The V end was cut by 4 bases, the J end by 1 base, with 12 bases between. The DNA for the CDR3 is TGCGCCAGCAGCACTTCAACAGATTCTGGAAACACCATATATTTT. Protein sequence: CASSTSTDSGNTIYF. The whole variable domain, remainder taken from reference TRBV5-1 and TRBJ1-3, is KAGVTQTPRYLIKTRGQQVTLSCSPISGHRSVSWYQQTPGQGLQFLFEYFSETQRNKGNFPGRFSGRQFSNSRSEMNVSTLELGDSALYLCASSTSTDSGNTIYFGEGSWLTVV.

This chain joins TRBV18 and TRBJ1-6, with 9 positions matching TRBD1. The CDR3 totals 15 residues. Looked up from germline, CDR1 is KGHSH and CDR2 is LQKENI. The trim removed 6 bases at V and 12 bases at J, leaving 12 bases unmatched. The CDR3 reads CASSTGGYRIQPLHF. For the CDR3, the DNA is TGTGCCAGCTCCACAGGGGGCTACAGAATTCAACCCCTCCACTTT. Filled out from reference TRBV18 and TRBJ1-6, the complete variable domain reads NAGVMQNPRHLVRRRGQEARLRCSPMKGHSHVYWYRQLPEEGLKFMVYLQKENIIDESGMPKERFSAEFPKEGPSILRIQQVVRGDSAAYFCASSTGGYRIQPLHFGNGTRLTVT.

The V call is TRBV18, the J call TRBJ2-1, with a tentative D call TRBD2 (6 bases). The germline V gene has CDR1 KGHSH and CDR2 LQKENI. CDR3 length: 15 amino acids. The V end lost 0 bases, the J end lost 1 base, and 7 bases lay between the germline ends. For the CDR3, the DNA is TGTGCCAGCTCACCACCAGGGAGGTCCTACAATGAGCAGTTCTTC. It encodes CASSPPGRSYNEQFF.

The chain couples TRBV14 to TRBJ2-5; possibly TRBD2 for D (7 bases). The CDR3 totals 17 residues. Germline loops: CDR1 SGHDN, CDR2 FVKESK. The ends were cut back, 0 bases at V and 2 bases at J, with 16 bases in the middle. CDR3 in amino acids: CASSQDRPGGRQETQYF. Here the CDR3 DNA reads TGTGCCAGCAGCCAAGATCGACCGGGGGGCCGACAAGAGACCCAGTACTTC.

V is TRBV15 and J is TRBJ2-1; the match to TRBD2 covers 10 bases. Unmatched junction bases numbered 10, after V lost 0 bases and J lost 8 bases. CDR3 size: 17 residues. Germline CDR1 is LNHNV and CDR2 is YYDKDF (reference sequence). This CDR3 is CATSRETALAGEDEQFF. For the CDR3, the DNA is TGTGCCACCAGCAGAGAGACGGCTCTAGCGGGAGAGGATGAGCAGTTCTTC.

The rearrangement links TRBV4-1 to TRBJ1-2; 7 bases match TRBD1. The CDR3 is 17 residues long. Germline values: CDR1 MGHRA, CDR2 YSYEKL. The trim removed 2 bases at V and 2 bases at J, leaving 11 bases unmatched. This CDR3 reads CASSQPLRDRLNYGYTF. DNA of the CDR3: TGCGCCAGCAGCCAACCCCTCCGGGACAGACTGAACTATGGCTACACCTTC.

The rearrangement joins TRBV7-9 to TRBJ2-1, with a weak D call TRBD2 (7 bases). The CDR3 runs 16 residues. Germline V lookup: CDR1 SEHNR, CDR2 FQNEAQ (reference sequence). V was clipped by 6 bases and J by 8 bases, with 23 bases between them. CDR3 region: CASSPEAGAPYDEQFF. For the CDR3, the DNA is TGTGCCAGCAGTCCAGAGGCGGGGGCCCCTTATGATGAGCAGTTCTTC.

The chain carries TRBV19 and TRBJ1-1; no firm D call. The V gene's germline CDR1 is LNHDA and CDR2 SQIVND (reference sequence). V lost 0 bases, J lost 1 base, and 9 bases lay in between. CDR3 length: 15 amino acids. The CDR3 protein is CASSIDGGTNTEAFF. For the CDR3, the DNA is TGTGCCAGTAGTATAGATGGCGGAACGAACACTGAAGCTTTCTTT. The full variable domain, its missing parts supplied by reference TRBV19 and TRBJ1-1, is DGGITQSPKYLFRKEGQNVTLSCEQNLNHDAMYWYRQDPGQGLRLIYYSQIVNDFQKGDIAEGYSVSREKKESFPLTVTSAQKNPTAFYLCASSIDGGTNTEAFFGQGTRLTVV.

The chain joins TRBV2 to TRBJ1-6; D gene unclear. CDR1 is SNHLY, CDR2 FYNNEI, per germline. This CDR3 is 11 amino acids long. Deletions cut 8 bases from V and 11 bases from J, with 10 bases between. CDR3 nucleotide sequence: TGTGCCAGCTCCCTCGGAGCACCCCTCCACTTT. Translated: CASSLGAPLHF.

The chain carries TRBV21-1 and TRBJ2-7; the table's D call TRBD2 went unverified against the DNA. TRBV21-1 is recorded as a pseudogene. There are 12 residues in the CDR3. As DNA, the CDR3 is TGTGCCAGCAGCAGCCGGGTTCAAGAGCAGTACTTC. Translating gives CASSSRVQEQYF.